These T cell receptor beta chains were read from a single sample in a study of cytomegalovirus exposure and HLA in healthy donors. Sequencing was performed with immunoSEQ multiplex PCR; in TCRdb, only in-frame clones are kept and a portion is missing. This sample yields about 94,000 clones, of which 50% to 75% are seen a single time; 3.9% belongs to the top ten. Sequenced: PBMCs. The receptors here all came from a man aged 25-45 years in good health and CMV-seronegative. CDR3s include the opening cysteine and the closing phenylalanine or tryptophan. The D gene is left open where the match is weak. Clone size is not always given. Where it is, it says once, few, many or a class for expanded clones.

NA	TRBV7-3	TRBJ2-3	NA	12	TGTGCCAGCAGCTTAACCGCAGATACGCAGTATTTT	CASSLTADTQYF
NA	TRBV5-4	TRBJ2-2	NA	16	TGTGCCAGCAGCTCCCGACTAGTTGGAGGCACCGGGGAGCTGTTTTTT	CASSSRLVGGTGELFF
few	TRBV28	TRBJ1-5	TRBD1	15	TGTGCCAGCACCCTAGCGGACAGGGGGCGTCAGCCCCAGCATTTT	CASTLADRGRQPQHF
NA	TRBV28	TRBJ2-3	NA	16	TGTGCCAGCACTCGCGGGGTGCGGGGAGACACAGATACGCAGTATTTT	CASTRGVRGDTDTQYF
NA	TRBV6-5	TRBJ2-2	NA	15	TGTGCCAGCAGTTATGTGACTAGACGCACCGGGGAGCTGTTTTTT	CASSYVTRRTGELFF
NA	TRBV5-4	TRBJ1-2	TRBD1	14	TGTGCCAGCAGCTCCCGGACAGGGTTCACCGTGGACACCTTC	CASSSRTGFTVDTF
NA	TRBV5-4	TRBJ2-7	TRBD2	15	TGTGCCAGCAGCTTGGTGGCTAGCGGGAACTACGAGCAGTACTTC	CASSLVASGNYEQYF
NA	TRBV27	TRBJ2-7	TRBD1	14	TGTGCCAGCAGTTTAGGACAGGGGACCTACGAGCAGTACTTC	CASSLGQGTYEQYF
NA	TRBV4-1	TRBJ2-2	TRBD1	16	TGCGCCAGCAGCCGTGGACAGGGCTTCGGGGGCGGGGAGCTGTTTTTT	CASSRGQGFGGGELFF
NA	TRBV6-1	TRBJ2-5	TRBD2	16	TGTGCCAGCAGTGAACGACTAGCGGGAGGACAAGAGACCCAGTACTTC	CASSERLAGGQETQYF
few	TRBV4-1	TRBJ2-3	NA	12	TGCGCCAGCAGCAACCAGGGTAATAAGCAGTATTTT	CASSNQGNKQYF
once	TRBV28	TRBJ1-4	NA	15	TGTGCCAGCAGTTACTACATAGCAACTAATGAAAAACTGTTTTTT	CASSYYIATNEKLFF
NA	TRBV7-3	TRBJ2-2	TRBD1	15	TGTGCCAGCAGCTCTAGGACAGGGGCTGCCGGGGAGCTGTTTTTT	CASSSRTGAAGELFF
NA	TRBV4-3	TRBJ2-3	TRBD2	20	TGCGCCAGCAGCCCGCAACCGCTACTAGCGGGGGGGCTCGGCACAGATACGCAGTATTTT	CASSPQPLLAGGLGTDTQYF
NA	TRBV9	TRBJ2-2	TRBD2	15	TGTGCCAGCACCCCGGGCGGGGGTGCGGTCGGGGAGCTGTTTTTT	CASTPGGGAVGELFF
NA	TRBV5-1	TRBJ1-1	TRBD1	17	TGCGCCAGCAGCTTTCTACCGGGACAGGGATGGGCCACTGAAGCTTTCTTT	CASSFLPGQGWATEAFF
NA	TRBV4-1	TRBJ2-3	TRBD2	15	TGCGCCAGCAGCCTTAGCGGGGGAAGCACAGATACGCAGTATTTT	CASSLSGGSTDTQYF